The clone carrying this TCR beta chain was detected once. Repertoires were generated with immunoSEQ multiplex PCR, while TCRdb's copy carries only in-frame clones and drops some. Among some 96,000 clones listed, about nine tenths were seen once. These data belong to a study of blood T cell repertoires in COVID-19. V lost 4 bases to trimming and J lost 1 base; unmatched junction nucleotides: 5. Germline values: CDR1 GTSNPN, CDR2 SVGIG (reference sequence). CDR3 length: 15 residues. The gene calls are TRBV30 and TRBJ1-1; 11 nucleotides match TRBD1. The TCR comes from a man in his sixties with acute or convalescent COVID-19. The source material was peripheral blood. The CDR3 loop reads CAWTGTGGRNTEAFF. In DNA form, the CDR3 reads TGTGCCTGGACTGGGACAGGGGGGAGGAACACTGAAGCTTTCTTT.